The rows below give T cell receptor beta chains drawn from one sample of a study of PD-1 blockade in classical Hodgkin lymphoma. Only in-frame clones appear in the TCRdb table, and some are missing; sequencing was by immunoSEQ multiplex PCR. The sample includes roughly 150,000 clones, 78% of them seen just once. Sequencing used peripheral blood mononuclear cells (PBMCs), obtained before the second cycle of nivolumab. The receptors here all came from a human donor with classical Hodgkin lymphoma. Both conserved end residues are part of each CDR3. Each record gives: CDR3 DNA, CDR3 protein, clone size, D gene, J gene, V gene. D genes are given only for firm matches. The size of a clone is reported for some rows only, either as once, few or many, or as a class for expanded clones.

CDR3nt: TGTGCCAGCAGCTTGGCGGGGGGGCTTGAGCAGTACTTC; CDR3aa: CASSLAGGLEQYF; abundance: NA; d_gene: TRBD2; j_gene: TRBJ2-7; v_gene: TRBV7-2
CDR3nt: TGTGCCAGCAGCTTAGCGGGTTTTGAGCAGTTCTTC; CDR3aa: CASSLAGFEQFF; abundance: NA; d_gene: NA; j_gene: TRBJ2-1; v_gene: TRBV11-3
CDR3nt: TGTGCCAGCAGCTTAACATCCGGGACAGGGATGGGCGAGCAGTACTTC; CDR3aa: CASSLTSGTGMGEQYF; abundance: NA; d_gene: TRBD1; j_gene: TRBJ2-7; v_gene: TRBV7-3
CDR3nt: TGTGCCAGCAGTGAAGAGCGGTCCACCGGGGAGCTGTTTTTT; CDR3aa: CASSEERSTGELFF; abundance: NA; d_gene: NA; j_gene: TRBJ2-2; v_gene: TRBV13
CDR3nt: TGTGCCAGCAGCTTATTTCGGGGGACAGGGGCGAATGAAAAACTGTTTTTT; CDR3aa: CASSLFRGTGANEKLFF; abundance: NA; d_gene: TRBD1; j_gene: TRBJ1-4; v_gene: TRBV7-9
CDR3nt: TGTGCCTGGGGACAGGGGGCGGGGACCGGGGAGCTGTTTTTT; CDR3aa: CAWGQGAGTGELFF; abundance: NA; d_gene: TRBD1; j_gene: TRBJ2-2; v_gene: TRBV30
CDR3nt: TGTGCCAGCAGCTTAGTAGGGAGCAATCAGCCCCAGCATTTT; CDR3aa: CASSLVGSNQPQHF; abundance: few; d_gene: NA; j_gene: TRBJ1-5; v_gene: TRBV7-9
CDR3nt: TGTGCCAGCAGTTGGGCTAGCGGGAGCAGCAGTTCCTACAATGAGCAGTTCTTC; CDR3aa: CASSWASGSSSSYNEQFF; abundance: once; d_gene: TRBD2; j_gene: TRBJ2-1; v_gene: TRBV28
CDR3nt: TGTGCCGGAGCGCCAACAGGGGTTAACTATGGCTACACCTTC; CDR3aa: CAGAPTGVNYGYTF; abundance: NA; d_gene: TRBD1; j_gene: TRBJ1-2; v_gene: TRBV2
CDR3nt: TGTGCCAGCTCACCAATGGCGGGATCTTCCTACGAGCAGTACTTC; CDR3aa: CASSPMAGSSYEQYF; abundance: NA; d_gene: NA; j_gene: TRBJ2-7; v_gene: TRBV18
CDR3nt: TGTGCCAGCAGCTCAACAGGGGAGTGGGAGACCCAGTACTTC; CDR3aa: CASSSTGEWETQYF; abundance: NA; d_gene: TRBD1; j_gene: TRBJ2-5; v_gene: TRBV7-9
CDR3nt: TGCGCCAGCAGCCCCGCACAGGGTAACTCTGGGGCCAACGTCCTGACTTTC; CDR3aa: CASSPAQGNSGANVLTF; abundance: NA; d_gene: NA; j_gene: TRBJ2-6; v_gene: TRBV5-1
CDR3nt: TGTGCCAGCTCACCGCAGAGACAAGAGACCCAGTACTTC; CDR3aa: CASSPQRQETQYF; abundance: NA; d_gene: NA; j_gene: TRBJ2-5; v_gene: TRBV18
CDR3nt: TGTGCCAGCAGCTTGGCCGGGACAGGGATTGTCGGGGAGCTGTTTTTT; CDR3aa: CASSLAGTGIVGELFF; abundance: NA; d_gene: TRBD1; j_gene: TRBJ2-2; v_gene: TRBV5-4
CDR3nt: TGTGCCATCAGTCAGGGGGAAAGGAACACCATATATTTT; CDR3aa: CAISQGERNTIYF; abundance: NA; d_gene: TRBD1; j_gene: TRBJ1-3; v_gene: TRBV10-3
CDR3nt: TGTGCCAGCAGCCCAGCTGGGGACGTAGACGAGCAGTACTTC; CDR3aa: CASSPAGDVDEQYF; abundance: NA; d_gene: NA; j_gene: TRBJ2-7; v_gene: TRBV9
CDR3nt: TGTGCCAGCAGTGACGAGGCGGGAGTAAGCTATGAGCAGTTCTTC; CDR3aa: CASSDEAGVSYEQFF; abundance: NA; d_gene: TRBD2; j_gene: TRBJ2-1; v_gene: TRBV6-4
CDR3nt: TGTGCCAGCAGCCTCGATCTGAGACATATTGATACGCAGTATTTT; CDR3aa: CASSLDLRHIDTQYF; abundance: NA; d_gene: NA; j_gene: TRBJ2-3; v_gene: TRBV7-2
CDR3nt: TGTGCCAGCTCACCACTAAGGGACAGTCCATACAATGAGCAGTTCTTC; CDR3aa: CASSPLRDSPYNEQFF; abundance: NA; d_gene: TRBD1; j_gene: TRBJ2-1; v_gene: TRBV18
CDR3nt: TGCGCCAGCAGCTTCGGTAATTCACCCCTCCACTTT; CDR3aa: CASSFGNSPLHF; abundance: NA; d_gene: NA; j_gene: TRBJ1-6; v_gene: TRBV5-1
CDR3nt: TGTGCCAGCAGCTTACTGAACACCGGGGAGCTGTTTTTT; CDR3aa: CASSLLNTGELFF; abundance: NA; d_gene: NA; j_gene: TRBJ2-2; v_gene: TRBV7-3
CDR3nt: TGTGCCAGCACCATTGTAGGGGCTAACTATGGCTACACCTTC; CDR3aa: CASTIVGANYGYTF; abundance: NA; d_gene: NA; j_gene: TRBJ1-2; v_gene: TRBV5-8
CDR3nt: TGTGCCAGCAGCTTAGCGGGAGGGGGATTCATGGGCTCCTACGAGCAGTACTTC; CDR3aa: CASSLAGGGFMGSYEQYF; abundance: NA; d_gene: NA; j_gene: TRBJ2-7; v_gene: TRBV7-9
CDR3nt: TGTGCCAGCAGCTTTGTCTGGGGGCGGTCCACTGAAGCTTTCTTT; CDR3aa: CASSFVWGRSTEAFF; abundance: NA; d_gene: NA; j_gene: TRBJ1-1; v_gene: TRBV7-9
CDR3nt: TGTGCCAGCTCAGCCGGACAGGGGCCCTACGAGCAGTACTTC; CDR3aa: CASSAGQGPYEQYF; abundance: NA; d_gene: TRBD1; j_gene: TRBJ2-7; v_gene: TRBV18
CDR3nt: TGTGCCAGCTCACCACGAGACAGGGGGGGCAACTATGGCTACACCTTC; CDR3aa: CASSPRDRGGNYGYTF; abundance: NA; d_gene: TRBD1; j_gene: TRBJ1-2; v_gene: TRBV18
CDR3nt: TGTGCCAGCAGCGCACCGACCCTGGACTTCACAGATACGCAGTATTTT; CDR3aa: CASSAPTLDFTDTQYF; abundance: NA; d_gene: NA; j_gene: TRBJ2-3; v_gene: TRBV9
CDR3nt: TGCAGCGTTGCCGCTGGGACAGCGAACACTGAAGCTTTCTTT; CDR3aa: CSVAAGTANTEAFF; abundance: NA; d_gene: TRBD1; j_gene: TRBJ1-1; v_gene: TRBV29-1
CDR3nt: TGTGCCAGCAGTTTACAGGGGAGGAATTCACCCCTCCACTTT; CDR3aa: CASSLQGRNSPLHF; abundance: NA; d_gene: TRBD1; j_gene: TRBJ1-6; v_gene: TRBV2
CDR3nt: TGTGCCAGCAGTAAGACAGCTTCAAACACTGAAGCTTTCTTT; CDR3aa: CASSKTASNTEAFF; abundance: NA; d_gene: NA; j_gene: TRBJ1-1; v_gene: TRBV2
CDR3nt: TGTGCCAGCGGACAGGGGGACGGCTACACCTTC; CDR3aa: CASGQGDGYTF; abundance: few; d_gene: TRBD1; j_gene: TRBJ1-2; v_gene: TRBV7-9
CDR3nt: TGTGCCAGCAGCATACAGACTAACTATGGCTACACCTTC; CDR3aa: CASSIQTNYGYTF; abundance: NA; d_gene: NA; j_gene: TRBJ1-2; v_gene: TRBV6-5
CDR3nt: TGCGCCAGCAGCTTCCTAGCGACCACAGATACGCAGTATTTT; CDR3aa: CASSFLATTDTQYF; abundance: few; d_gene: NA; j_gene: TRBJ2-3; v_gene: TRBV5-1
CDR3nt: TGTGCCTGGAGTGTACCGCCGACAGGCCGAGTGAACACTGAAGCTTTCTTT; CDR3aa: CAWSVPPTGRVNTEAFF; abundance: NA; d_gene: NA; j_gene: TRBJ1-1; v_gene: TRBV30
CDR3nt: TGTGCCAGCAGCCCCCAGGTAGCAGGGGAGCAGTTCTTC; CDR3aa: CASSPQVAGEQFF; abundance: NA; d_gene: NA; j_gene: TRBJ2-1; v_gene: TRBV7-3
CDR3nt: TGTGCCAGCAGCGCGGGACTAGGGGACGAGCAGTACTTC; CDR3aa: CASSAGLGDEQYF; abundance: few; d_gene: TRBD2; j_gene: TRBJ2-7; v_gene: TRBV28
CDR3nt: TGTGCCATCAGTGAGCAAAGAGCCTACAATGAGCAGTTCTTC; CDR3aa: CAISEQRAYNEQFF; abundance: NA; d_gene: NA; j_gene: TRBJ2-1; v_gene: TRBV10-3
CDR3nt: TGTGCCAGCAGCTGGGTATTAAGAGGGGAATATGGCTACACCTTC; CDR3aa: CASSWVLRGEYGYTF; abundance: NA; d_gene: NA; j_gene: TRBJ1-2; v_gene: TRBV5-4
CDR3nt: TGTGCCAGCAGTTTTGGGACGCAGGGTGGCTACACCTTC; CDR3aa: CASSFGTQGGYTF; abundance: few; d_gene: NA; j_gene: TRBJ1-2; v_gene: TRBV27
CDR3nt: TGTGCCAGCAGCTTGGGGGTAGGGGGCTATGAGCAGTTCTTC; CDR3aa: CASSLGVGGYEQFF; abundance: NA; d_gene: TRBD1; j_gene: TRBJ2-1; v_gene: TRBV5-4
CDR3nt: TGCAGCGTAAGGACTAGCGGGGGGGCCTCTGGGGCCAACGTCCTGACTTTC; CDR3aa: CSVRTSGGASGANVLTF; abundance: NA; d_gene: TRBD2; j_gene: TRBJ2-6; v_gene: TRBV29-1